This T cell receptor (beta chain) was obtained from a study of blood T cell repertoires in COVID-19. On the study more broadly: Samples taken during acute and convalescent COVID-19 were collected in the United States, Italy and Spain.

Source study methods: The authors estimated nucleated cell counts from reference gene primer amplification. Clones were read by immunoSEQ multiplex PCR, and TCRdb kept only the in-frame ones, dropping some. V and J calls and clone size are those listed in that table; D and trimming were worked out from the DNA. The sample holds 150,000 or so clones, 80% to 85% seen once. Those enrolled, adults aged roughly 18 to 89 years, came from roughly 22 US areas. Exposed enrollees had met someone with a PCR-confirmed or clinician-diagnosed COVID-19 case at some point within the 2 weeks before study entry. Sequenced material: PBMCs or T cells enriched from blood (not recorded which). The source of this sequence is a woman aged 50 to 60 who had been exposed to COVID-19.

The CDR3 sequence: CASSSGQVVNTEAFF. Written as DNA, the CDR3 is TGTGCCAGTAGTTCAGGACAGGTGGTGAACACTGAAGCTTTCTTT. V and J are TRBV19 and TRBJ1-1; 7 positions agree with TRBD1. The CDR3 is 15 amino acids. The V and J ends lost 5 bases and 0 bases, in that order; junction bases with no gene match: 6. CDR1 and CDR2 (germline): LNHDA, SQIVND (reference sequence).